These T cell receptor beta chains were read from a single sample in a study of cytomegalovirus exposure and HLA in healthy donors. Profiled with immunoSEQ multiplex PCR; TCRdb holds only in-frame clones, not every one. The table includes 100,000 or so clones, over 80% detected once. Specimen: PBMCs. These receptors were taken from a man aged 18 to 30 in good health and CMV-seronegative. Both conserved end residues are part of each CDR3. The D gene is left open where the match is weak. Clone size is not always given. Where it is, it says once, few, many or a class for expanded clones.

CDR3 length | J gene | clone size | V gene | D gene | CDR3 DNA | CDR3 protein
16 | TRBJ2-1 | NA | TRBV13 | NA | TGTGCCAGCAGCTTTCGGAGACAGGCCTCCTACAATGAGCAGTTCTTC | CASSFRRQASYNEQFF
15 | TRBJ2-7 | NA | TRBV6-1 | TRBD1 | TGTGCCAGCAGTGACCGGGACAGGGGGCTCTACGAGCAGTACTTC | CASSDRDRGLYEQYF
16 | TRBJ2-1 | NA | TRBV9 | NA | TGTGCCAGCAGCGGACCCTTGGGACTGCCCCACGGTGAGCAGTTCTTC | CASSGPLGLPHGEQFF
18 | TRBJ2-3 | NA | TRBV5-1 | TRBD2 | TGCGCCAGCAGCTCCGGACTAGCGGGAGGGCCGAGCACAGATACGCAGTATTTT | CASSSGLAGGPSTDTQYF
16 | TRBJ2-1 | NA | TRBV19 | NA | TGTGCCAGTAGTATCTTGGTAAGCTCACGAAACAATGAGCAGTTCTTC | CASSILVSSRNNEQFF
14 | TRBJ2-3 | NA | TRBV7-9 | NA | TGTGCCAGCAGCTCCCTAGGGGGAACAGATACGCAGTATTTT | CASSSLGGTDTQYF
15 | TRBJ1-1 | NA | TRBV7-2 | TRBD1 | TGTGCCAGCAGCTTACAGGGGGCCATGAACACTGAAGCTTTCTTT | CASSLQGAMNTEAFF
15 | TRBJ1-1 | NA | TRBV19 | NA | TGTGCCAGTAGTGTAGGGACAAATATGAACACTGAAGCTTTCTTT | CASSVGTNMNTEAFF
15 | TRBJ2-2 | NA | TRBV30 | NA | TGTGCCTGGGGATCAGGGGCCGCGAACACCGGGGAGCTGTTTTTT | CAWGSGAANTGELFF
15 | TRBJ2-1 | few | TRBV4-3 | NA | TGCGCCAGCAGCCAAGGGGACTCACGCTACAATGAGCAGTTCTTC | CASSQGDSRYNEQFF
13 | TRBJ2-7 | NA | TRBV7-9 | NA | TGTGCCAGCAGCCTGGGTATGGCGGGTGAGCAGTACTTC | CASSLGMAGEQYF
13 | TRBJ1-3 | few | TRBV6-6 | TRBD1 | TGTGCCAGCATCAGGGGGCTTGGAAACACCATATATTTT | CASIRGLGNTIYF
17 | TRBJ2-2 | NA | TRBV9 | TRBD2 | TGTGCCAGCAGCGTAGCGAAGCGGGAGCTTAACACCGGGGAGCTGTTTTTT | CASSVAKRELNTGELFF
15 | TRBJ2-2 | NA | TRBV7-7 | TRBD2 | TGTGCTAGCAGAGTTCGGGAGGGAGACACCGGGGAGCTGTTTTTT | CASRVREGDTGELFF
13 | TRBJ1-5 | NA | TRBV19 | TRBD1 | TGTGCCAGTAGAGGGACAGGGTACCAGCCCCAGCATTTT | CASRGTGYQPQHF
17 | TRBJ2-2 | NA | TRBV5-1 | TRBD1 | TGCGCCAGCAGCTTGGCGAAAACAGGGGGGAACACCGGGGAGCTGTTTTTT | CASSLAKTGGNTGELFF
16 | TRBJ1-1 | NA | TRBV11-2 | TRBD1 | TGTGCCAGCAGCTTAGCGGGAAGGGGGCCGGGCACTGAAGCTTTCTTT | CASSLAGRGPGTEAFF
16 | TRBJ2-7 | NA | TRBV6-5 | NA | TGTGCCAGCAGTTACTCCGGGCAGGGGAGCTCCTACGAGCAGTACTTC | CASSYSGQGSSYEQYF
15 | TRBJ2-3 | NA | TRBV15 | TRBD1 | TGTGCCACCAGCATCGACAGGGTTAGCACAGATACGCAGTATTTT | CATSIDRVSTDTQYF
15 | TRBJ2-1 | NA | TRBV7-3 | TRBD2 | TGTGCCAGCGCCACCGTCAGCGGGAGTTACAATGAGCAGTTCTTC | CASATVSGSYNEQFF
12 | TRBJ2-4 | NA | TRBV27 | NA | TGTGCCAGCAGGGCCACGAGGAACATTCAGTACTTC | CASRATRNIQYF
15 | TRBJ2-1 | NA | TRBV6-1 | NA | TGTGCCAGCAGTGAATGGGCCGAGGGATACAATGAGCAGTTCTTC | CASSEWAEGYNEQFF
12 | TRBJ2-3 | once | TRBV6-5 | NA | TGTGCCAGCAGTAACAGGGAGAATACGCAGTATTTT | CASSNRENTQYF
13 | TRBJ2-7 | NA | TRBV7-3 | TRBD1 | TGTGCCAGCAGCCAGGGACAGGGCAACGAGCAGTACTTC | CASSQGQGNEQYF
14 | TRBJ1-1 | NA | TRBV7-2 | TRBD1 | TGTGCCAGCAGCAAACGACAGGGGATGGGTGAAGCTTTCTTT | CASSKRQGMGEAFF
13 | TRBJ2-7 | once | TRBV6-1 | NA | TGTGCCAGCAGTGACAGGGGCTACTACGAGCAGTACTTC | CASSDRGYYEQYF
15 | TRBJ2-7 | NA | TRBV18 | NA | TGTGCCAGCTCACCACTCAGTGGGGAGTCCTACGAGCAGTACTTC | CASSPLSGESYEQYF
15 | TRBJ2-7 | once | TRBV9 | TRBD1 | TGTGCCAGCAGCCTGACCCCAGGGGGCTCCTACGAGCAATACTTC | CASSLTPGGSYEQYF
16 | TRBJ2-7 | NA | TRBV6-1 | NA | TGTGCCAGCAGTGAAGGACTAGGGACAGCTAGGTACGAGCAGTACTTC | CASSEGLGTARYEQYF
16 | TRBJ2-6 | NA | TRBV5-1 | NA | TGCGCCAGCAGCTTGACAGGGGGGGCCGGGGCCAACGTCCTGACTTTC | CASSLTGGAGANVLTF
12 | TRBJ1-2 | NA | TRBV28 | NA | TGTGCCAGCAGTTTAGGAGACTATGGCTACACCTTC | CASSLGDYGYTF
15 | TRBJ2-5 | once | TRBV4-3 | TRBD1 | TGCGCCAGCAGCCAGCAGACAGGGGTGGAAGAGACCCAGTACTTC | CASSQQTGVEETQYF
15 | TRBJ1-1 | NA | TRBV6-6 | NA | TGTGCCAGCAGTTACTCGCCAGGGTACGGCACTGAAGCTTTCTTT | CASSYSPGYGTEAFF
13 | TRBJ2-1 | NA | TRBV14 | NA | TGTGCCAGCAGCCCCCGGGTCTACAATGAGCAGTTCTTC | CASSPRVYNEQFF
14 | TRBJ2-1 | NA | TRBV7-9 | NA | TGTGCCAGCAGCCACGGGGGAGTAGGAAATGAGCAGTTCTTC | CASSHGGVGNEQFF
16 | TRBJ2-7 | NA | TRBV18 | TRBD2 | TGTGCCAGCTCACCGCTACCGGGACTAGCTGCTCACGAGCAGTACTTC | CASSPLPGLAAHEQYF
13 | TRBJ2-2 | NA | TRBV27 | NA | TGTGCCAGCAGTCAAATTAACACCGGGGAGCTGTTTTTT | CASSQINTGELFF
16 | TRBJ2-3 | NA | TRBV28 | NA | TGTGCCAGCAGTACTAGGGGGGGTCCCCGCACAGATACGCAGTATTTT | CASSTRGGPRTDTQYF
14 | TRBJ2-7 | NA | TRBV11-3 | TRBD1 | TGTGCCAGCAGCTTGACAGGGCAATCCTACGAGCAGTACTTC | CASSLTGQSYEQYF
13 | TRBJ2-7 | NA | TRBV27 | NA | TGTGCCAGCAATCAAGTGGGAGGCTACGAGCAGTACTTC | CASNQVGGYEQYF
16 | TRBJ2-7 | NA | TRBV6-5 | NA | TGTGCCAGCAGTTACTCGGCAGGGTCTAGCTCCTACGAGCAGTACTTC | CASSYSAGSSSYEQYF